The 3 T cell receptor beta chains in this list originate from one sample, sequenced in a study of T cell repertoires in cytomegalovirus infection. Each CDR3 protein gets one entry after TCRdb re-called the reads with MiXCR. The sample holds tens of thousands of distinct CDR3 sequences, 3% to 4.5% seen once. Sequenced: PBMCs. These receptors all come from a human donor in good health (CMV status not recorded). Some clones in this sample may be carry-over from other donors' samples.

In its sample, this clonotype was seen many times. The genes are TRBV7-2 and TRBJ2-3; TRBD1 aligns across 8 bases. CDR1 and CDR2 from the germline V gene are SGHTA and FQGNSA. The CDR3 is 14 amino acids. V gave up 2 bases and J gave up 10 bases; unmatched junction bases: 8. CDR3 amino acids: CASSLQGAVSAQYF. CDR3 sequence (DNA): TGTGCCAGCAGCTTACAGGGGGCCGTTTCCGCGCAGTATTTT.

This rearrangement joins TRBV28 to TRBJ1-6; no clear D gene. The CDR3 is made up of 12 amino acids. Germline CDR1 is MDHEN and CDR2 is SYDVKM. The V and J ends lost 5 bases and 5 bases respectively, with 4 bases between them. CDR3 DNA sequence: TGTGCCAGCAGTATGAATAATTCACCCCTCCACTTT. Translated: CASSMNNSPLHF.

This clonotype was counted at least ten times. This chain joins TRBV7-2 and TRBJ1-5; TRBD1 aligns across 7 bases. This CDR3 region has 15 residues. Per the germline V gene, CDR1 is SGHTA and CDR2 is FQGNSA. The trim removed 4 bases at V and 1 base at J, leaving 4 bases unmatched. The CDR3 DNA reads as TGTGCCAGCAGCTGGACAGGAACGAGCAATCAGCCCCAGCATTTT. Translating it yields CASSWTGTSNQPQHF.